Below, 14 T cell receptor beta chains from the same sample are listed, as sequenced in a study of control samples from healthy donors and cancer patients. Assay used: immunoSEQ multiplex PCR; TCRdb lists only in-frame clones, some missing. The table has under 200,000 clones, around nine tenths seen once; the top ten hold 4.5% to 6%. Sequenced: blood. The receptors originated from a woman aged 25 to 45 in good health.

The chain employs TRBV5-5 and TRBJ2-3, with TRBD1 matching over 8 bases. This CDR3 contains 15 residues. V was pared by 0 bases and J by 4 bases, with 4 bases of the junction left unmatched. Per the germline V gene, CDR1 is SGHKS and CDR2 is YYEKEE (reference sequence). This CDR3 is CASSLEQGAPDTQYF. The CDR3 nucleotides are TGTGCCAGCAGCTTGGAGCAGGGGGCACCAGATACGCAGTATTTT.

A word on this clone: The same CDR3 is also encoded by other DNA sequences in this sample. The chain couples TRBV12-3 or TRBV12-4 to TRBJ1-1; no firm D call. The CDR3 runs 13 residues. V was trimmed by 1 base and J by 0 bases, leaving 3 bases between them. This CDR3 reads CASSLGMNTEAFF. CDR3 nucleotide sequence: TGTGCCAGCAGTTTAGGGATGAACACTGAAGCTTTCTTT.

The chain couples TRBV4-2 to TRBJ1-1; a weak D match, TRBD1 (5 bases). V lost 1 base to trimming and J lost 5 bases, with 11 bases between them. From germline, CDR1 is LGHNA and CDR2 YNFKEQ. CDR3 length: 14 amino acids. The CDR3: CASSQAGIGTEAFF. CDR3 in DNA: TGTGCCAGCAGCCAAGCAGGGATCGGAACTGAAGCTTTCTTT.

The count of this clone is one. This chain uses TRBV7-8 with TRBJ1-6, with a possible D match to TRBD1 (6 bases). Germline V gene data show CDR1 as SGHVS and CDR2 as FQNEAQ. V was shortened by 2 bases and J by 9 bases, with 17 bases between the two germline ends. The CDR3 has 16 amino acids. The CDR3 region has the DNA TGTGCCAGCAGCTTATCATCAGGGGCATTAGGTTCACCCCTCCACTTT. This sequence encodes CASSLSSGALGSPLHF.

The rearrangement joins TRBV7-8 to TRBJ1-5, with D unclear. V was shortened by 0 bases and J by 6 bases, with 18 bases between the two germline ends. Per germline, CDR1 SGHVS and CDR2 FQNEAQ. CDR3 length: 17 amino acids. CDR3 sequence: CASSLARSGVRGQPQHF. In nucleotides, the CDR3 is TGTGCCAGCAGCTTAGCGAGGAGCGGGGTGCGCGGTCAGCCCCAGCATTTT. Full variable domain (rest looked up from reference TRBV7-8 and TRBJ1-5): GAGVSQSPRYKVAKRGQDVALRCDPISGHVSLFWYQQALGQGPEFLTYFQNEAQLDKSGLPSDRFFAERPEGSVSTLKIQRTQQEDSAVYLCASSLARSGVRGQPQHFGDGTRLSIL.

This chain links TRBV5-4 with TRBJ2-5, with 8 bases fitting TRBD1. The ends lost 4 bases at V and 5 bases at J; junction bases unmatched: 10. This CDR3 spans 15 amino acids. CDR1 is SGHNT and CDR2 is YYREEE in the germline V gene (reference sequence). This CDR3 is CASSRQGYPRETQYF. The CDR3 DNA is TGTGCCAGCAGCCGACAGGGGTACCCCCGGGAGACCCAGTACTTC.

The chain links TRBV5-1 to TRBJ2-3; TRBD1 or TRBD2 may be the D gene (6 bases each). CDR3 size: 18 residues. The V gene lost 1 base and the J gene lost 1 base, with 19 bases spanning the gap. The germline V gene encodes CDR1 SGHRS and CDR2 YFSETQ. CDR3 DNA sequence: TGCGCCAGCAGCTTGTTTCCCCGGGGGCCCTGGGGCACAGATACGCAGTATTTT. Protein: CASSLFPRGPWGTDTQYF.

This clone was recorded only once. This chain uses TRBV9 with TRBJ1-6, with 10 bases fitting TRBD1. CDR1 is SGDLS, CDR2 YYNGEE, per germline. The CDR3 is 14 residues long. Trimming took 4 bases from V and 9 from J; bases not matched to a gene: 4. The CDR3 region has the DNA TGTGCCAGCAGCCCGGGACAGGGGTTTTCACCCCTCCACTTT. Protein: CASSPGQGFSPLHF.

The V call is TRBV6-4, the J call TRBJ2-1; maybe TRBD2 (6 bases). V dropped 2 bases and J dropped 2 bases, with 10 bases sitting between them. The CDR3 extends over 15 amino acids. Germline lookup yields CDR1 MRHNA and CDR2 SNTAGT. The CDR3 nucleotides are TGTGCCAGCAGTGACGAGCTAGCGCCCTACAATGAGCAGTTCTTC. Its translation: CASSDELAPYNEQFF.

This clone is a singleton in its sample. The CDR3 coding sequence is TGTGCCAGCAGTTCGACAGGAAGTCAGCCCCAGCATTTT. This sequence encodes CASSSTGSQPQHF. V is TRBV28 and J is TRBJ1-5, with D possibly matching TRBD1 (6 bases). The germline CDR1 and CDR2 sequences are MDHEN and SYDVKM. The CDR3 contains 13 residues. V was shortened by 4 bases and J by 6 bases, with 10 bases between the two germline ends.

CDR3: CASTPIGTTLGGEQFF. For the CDR3, the DNA is TGTGCCAGCACGCCGATCGGGACTACGCTGGGTGGTGAGCAGTTCTTC. This chain links TRBV7-2 with TRBJ2-1, with 7 positions matching TRBD2. Looked up from germline, CDR1 is SGHTA and CDR2 is FQGNSA. The CDR3 spans 16 residues. Trimming at V came to 7 bases and at J to 9 bases, leaving 18 bases not matched to a gene.

This clone was counted once. The V call is TRBV7-2, the J call TRBJ2-3; TRBD2 matches at 10 bases. J gave up 7 bases and V 5 bases, and 9 bases lay outside the gene matches. CDR1 and CDR2 (germline): SGHTA, FQGNSA. The CDR3 runs to 15 residues. CDR3 protein: CASSVGLAASNTQYF. CDR3 DNA sequence: TGTGCCAGCAGCGTAGGACTAGCGGCGTCAAATACGCAGTATTTT.

This clone was seen a few times. The rearrangement links TRBV5-1 to TRBJ2-7; possible D gene TRBD1, 6 bases. Per germline, CDR1 SGHRS and CDR2 YFSETQ. V lost 1 base, J lost 2 bases, and 10 bases lay in between. This CDR3 region has 14 residues. The DNA for the CDR3 is TGCGCCAGCAGCTTGACAGGGACCGCCTACGAGCAGTACTTC. Translating it yields CASSLTGTAYEQYF.

As concerns this clone: At one boundary the junction diverges from the germline segment, which might be a read error. The CDR3 loop is CASSLKAGGNPEAFF. The CDR3 DNA sequence: TGCGCCAGCAGCTTGAAGGCAGGGGGGAACCCTGAAGCTTTCTTT. V and J are TRBV5-1 and TRBJ1-1; TRBD1 aligns across 7 bases. The CDR3 covers 15 residues. Germline loops: CDR1 SGHRS, CDR2 YFSETQ.